This T cell receptor beta chain comes out of a study of T cells in Graves' hyperthyroidism and ophthalmopathy. Whole-study context: Peripheral blood was taken when the disease was first diagnosed, before any treatment began.

V was pared by 1 base and J by 6 bases, with 18 bases between. This CDR3 has 16 amino acids. Germline V lookup: CDR1 LGHDT, CDR2 YNNKEL (reference sequence). The patients, who ranged from 18 to 65 in age, presented with newly diagnosed hyperthyroidism lasting under 2 months. Uncontrolled infection, other autoimmune disease, pregnancy or lactation barred patients from enrollment. TCR beta CDR3 regions were amplified from RNA transcripts. The HTBI primer set served for first-round RT-PCR of the TCR CDR3. TCRdb re-analysed the multiplex PCR reads in MiXCR, keeping a single row per CDR3 protein. The data show about 770,000 distinct CDR3 sequences, with around 19% seen just once and approximately 15% held by the top ten. This clonotype came up many times.

The chain recombines TRBV3-1 with TRBJ1-2; no clear D gene. The source material was blood. The TCR originated in a woman between 50 and 59 years old with Graves' hyperthyroidism that later progressed to Graves' ophthalmopathy. CDR3 DNA: TGTGCCAGCAGCCAAGGCGCGGGGTCCTTACGGGATGGCTACACCTTC. Translated: CASSQGAGSLRDGYTF.